The source of this T cell receptor (beta chain) is a study of response to subunit inactivated influenza vaccine. Via MiXCR, TCRdb re-called the RT-PCR reads, giving one row per CDR3 protein. The sample includes under 950,000 distinct CDR3 sequences, around 21% of them seen just once. Trimming left V 8 bases short and J 3 bases short, with 14 bases between. This CDR3 has 12 amino acids. Germline assignment: CDR1 DFQATT and CDR2 SNEGSKA (reference sequence). J is TRBJ2-7 and V is TRBV20-1; D remains ambiguous. Material: PBMCs from blood, obtained 5 to 6 days after vaccination. The source is a man over 45 who received an inactivated influenza vaccine. CDR3: CSTLDWNYEQYF. CDR3 DNA: TGCAGTACATTAGACTGGAACTACGAGCAGTACTTC.